This T cell receptor beta chain was sequenced for a study of blood T cell repertoires in COVID-19. V was pared by 6 bases and J by 4 bases, with 4 bases of the junction left unmatched. In germline, CDR1 is MNHNS, CDR2 SASEGT. This CDR3 has 13 residues. TCRdb keeps only in-frame clones here, not all; method: immunoSEQ multiplex PCR. In the table there are roughly 100,000 clones, about nine tenths of which are singletons. This clone was found a few times. The V gene is TRBV6-1, the J gene TRBJ1-2; 8 bases map to TRBD1. The TCR originated in a woman aged 45-65 years with COVID-19, enrolled during active disease. The sequenced sample was peripheral blood. The CDR3 sequence: CASSSDRGYGYTF. In nucleotides, the CDR3 is TGTGCCAGCAGCTCCGACAGGGGCTATGGCTACACCTTC.